This is a list of T cell receptor beta chains from one sample in a study of blood T cell repertoires in COVID-19. Sequencing used immunoSEQ multiplex PCR; TCRdb keeps in-frame clones, though not all of them. The repertoire holds a few hundred thousand clones, about 83% seen once, with approximately 10% in the top ten. The sample consisted of PBMCs or T cells enriched from blood (not recorded which). These receptors came from a woman between 50 and 59 years old who had recovered from COVID-19. Both conserved end residues are part of each CDR3. Some rows have no size entry. The others give once, few or many, or a class for an expanded clone.

V gene: TRBV27
J gene: TRBJ1-5
clone size: NA
CDR3 protein: CASSPGQGYNQPQHF

V gene: TRBV7-2
J gene: TRBJ1-6
clone size: NA
CDR3 protein: CASSLGGDSYSPLHF

V gene: TRBV27
J gene: TRBJ1-5
clone size: once
CDR3 protein: CASSGISSNQPQHF

V gene: TRBV28
J gene: TRBJ1-4
clone size: once
CDR3 protein: CASSPGQGREKLFF

V gene: TRBV3-1/TRBV3-2
J gene: TRBJ1-1
clone size: once
CDR3 protein: CASSHLDRGTEAFF

V gene: TRBV11-2
J gene: TRBJ1-1
clone size: NA
CDR3 protein: CASSLGANTEAFF

V gene: TRBV30
J gene: TRBJ1-3
clone size: NA
CDR3 protein: CAGSRGNTIYF

V gene: TRBV2
J gene: TRBJ1-5
clone size: NA
CDR3 protein: CASTLGDNQPQHF

V gene: TRBV10-3
J gene: TRBJ1-4
clone size: NA
CDR3 protein: CAISELQNNEKLFF

V gene: TRBV29-1
J gene: TRBJ1-3
clone size: NA
CDR3 protein: CSVGQGATGNTIYF

V gene: TRBV6-5
J gene: TRBJ2-3
clone size: NA
CDR3 protein: CASSYAGGRTDTQYF

V gene: TRBV6-5
J gene: TRBJ1-2
clone size: NA
CDR3 protein: CASRDNYFSNYGYTF

V gene: TRBV27
J gene: TRBJ2-7
clone size: NA
CDR3 protein: CASSSLGTWYEQYF

V gene: TRBV28
J gene: TRBJ2-1
clone size: NA
CDR3 protein: CASSLSGQGGNEQFF

V gene: TRBV25-1
J gene: TRBJ1-4
clone size: few
CDR3 protein: CASSEGGANEKLFF

V gene: TRBV4-1
J gene: TRBJ1-5
clone size: NA
CDR3 protein: CASSQGENQPQHF

V gene: TRBV7-2
J gene: TRBJ1-1
clone size: NA
CDR3 protein: CASSLGMGQAEAFF

V gene: TRBV18
J gene: TRBJ2-3
clone size: NA
CDR3 protein: CASSPGQRGTTDTQYF

V gene: TRBV7-2
J gene: TRBJ2-3
clone size: NA
CDR3 protein: CASSLIAGGKDTQYF

V gene: TRBV4-3
J gene: TRBJ2-1
clone size: NA
CDR3 protein: CASSLLAGGDNEQFF

V gene: TRBV19
J gene: TRBJ2-3
clone size: NA
CDR3 protein: CASLPPGADTQYF

V gene: TRBV27
J gene: TRBJ2-5
clone size: NA
CDR3 protein: CASSLRGLAGVGETQYF

V gene: TRBV19
J gene: TRBJ1-1
clone size: NA
CDR3 protein: CASTPLTGGNTEAFF

V gene: TRBV11-2
J gene: TRBJ1-5
clone size: NA
CDR3 protein: CASSLGLSNQPQHF

V gene: TRBV7-8
J gene: TRBJ1-6
clone size: NA
CDR3 protein: CASSLESRDNSPLHF

V gene: TRBV14
J gene: TRBJ1-2
clone size: NA
CDR3 protein: CASSQARGQSHGYTF

V gene: TRBV3-1/TRBV3-2
J gene: TRBJ2-7
clone size: once
CDR3 protein: CASSQSWGLAGDTYEQYF

V gene: TRBV18
J gene: TRBJ2-2
clone size: NA
CDR3 protein: CASQDLWDREYNTGELFF

V gene: TRBV6-2/TRBV6-3
J gene: TRBJ1-2
clone size: few
CDR3 protein: CASSTLRAERDYGYTF

V gene: TRBV5-4
J gene: TRBJ2-5
clone size: once
CDR3 protein: CASSKDRDETQYF

V gene: TRBV5-6
J gene: TRBJ2-1
clone size: NA
CDR3 protein: CASSGSPGVTYNEQFF

V gene: TRBV29-1
J gene: TRBJ2-2
clone size: NA
CDR3 protein: CSVEGPAGGVTGELFF

V gene: TRBV3-1/TRBV3-2
J gene: TRBJ1-4
clone size: NA
CDR3 protein: CASSPGGTNEKLFF

V gene: TRBV5-1
J gene: TRBJ2-3
clone size: NA
CDR3 protein: CASTPWAGAGGRTDTQYF

V gene: TRBV7-2
J gene: TRBJ1-4
clone size: few
CDR3 protein: CASSLYASPQLFF

V gene: TRBV7-6
J gene: TRBJ1-2
clone size: NA
CDR3 protein: CASSLLGDGYTF

V gene: TRBV5-6
J gene: TRBJ2-5
clone size: NA
CDR3 protein: CASSFGQVLQETQYF

V gene: TRBV30
J gene: TRBJ1-1
clone size: NA
CDR3 protein: CAWSLGLRTEAFF

V gene: TRBV28
J gene: TRBJ2-2
clone size: NA
CDR3 protein: CASGSGLDPSLNTGELFF

V gene: TRBV4-1
J gene: TRBJ2-5
clone size: NA
CDR3 protein: CASSQDQGQETQYF

V gene: TRBV7-9
J gene: TRBJ2-5
clone size: NA
CDR3 protein: CASSLEGQGQTQYF

V gene: TRBV25-1
J gene: TRBJ2-1
clone size: NA
CDR3 protein: CASRTKGSNEQFF

V gene: TRBV14
J gene: TRBJ2-7
clone size: NA
CDR3 protein: CASGQSGGNIYEQYF

V gene: TRBV7-9
J gene: TRBJ2-4
clone size: NA
CDR3 protein: CASSLTGQGKNIQYF

V gene: TRBV19
J gene: TRBJ1-4
clone size: NA
CDR3 protein: CASKNRGTEKLFF

V gene: TRBV7-8
J gene: TRBJ2-1
clone size: NA
CDR3 protein: CASRPQRGGVNEQFF

V gene: TRBV13
J gene: TRBJ2-7
clone size: NA
CDR3 protein: CASSLGFSEQYF

V gene: TRBV18
J gene: TRBJ1-2
clone size: NA
CDR3 protein: CASSEGAANYGYTF

V gene: TRBV12-3/TRBV12-4
J gene: TRBJ1-6
clone size: NA
CDR3 protein: CASSLRGSPLHF

V gene: TRBV29-1
J gene: TRBJ2-3
clone size: NA
CDR3 protein: CSVIKLRGPDTQYF

V gene: TRBV13
J gene: TRBJ1-4
clone size: NA
CDR3 protein: CASSGDRVKEKLFF

V gene: TRBV19
J gene: TRBJ1-2
clone size: NA
CDR3 protein: CASSGGTNYGYTF

V gene: TRBV6-2/TRBV6-3
J gene: TRBJ1-5
clone size: once
CDR3 protein: CASSYSSVRSANQPQHF

V gene: TRBV6-5
J gene: TRBJ2-5
clone size: NA
CDR3 protein: CASSNLLALQETQYF

V gene: TRBV11-2
J gene: TRBJ1-4
clone size: NA
CDR3 protein: CASSYSRGQGGEKLFF

V gene: TRBV11-2
J gene: TRBJ2-4
clone size: once
CDR3 protein: CASSLGSGGYYGDIQYF

V gene: TRBV28
J gene: TRBJ1-2
clone size: once
CDR3 protein: CASSLSPTGGYGYTF